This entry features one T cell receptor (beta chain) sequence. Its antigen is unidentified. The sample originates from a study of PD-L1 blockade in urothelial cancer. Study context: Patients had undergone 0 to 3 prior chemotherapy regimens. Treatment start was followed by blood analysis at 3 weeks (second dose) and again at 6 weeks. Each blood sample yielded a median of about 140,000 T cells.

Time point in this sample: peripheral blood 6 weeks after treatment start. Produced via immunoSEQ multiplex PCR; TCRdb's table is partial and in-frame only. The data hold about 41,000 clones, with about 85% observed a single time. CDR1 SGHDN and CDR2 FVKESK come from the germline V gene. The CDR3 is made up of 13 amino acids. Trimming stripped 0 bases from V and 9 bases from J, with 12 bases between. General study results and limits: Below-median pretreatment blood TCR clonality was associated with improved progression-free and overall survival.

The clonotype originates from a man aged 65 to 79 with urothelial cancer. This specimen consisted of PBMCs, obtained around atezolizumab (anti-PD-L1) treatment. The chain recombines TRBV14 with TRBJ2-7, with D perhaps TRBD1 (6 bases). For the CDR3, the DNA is TGTGCCAGCAGCCAAGAACAGGGCCGACGGCAGTACTTC. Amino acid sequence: CASSQEQGRRQYF.